Listed below are T cell receptor beta chains from one sample, sequenced in a study of blood T cell repertoires in COVID-19. The table came from immunoSEQ multiplex PCR; TCRdb's copy has only in-frame clones and leaves some out. The data show roughly 460,000 clones, approximately 90% seen once. Sequenced input: peripheral blood. These receptors all come from a man aged 18-30 years with COVID-19, enrolled during active disease. Both conserved end residues are part of each CDR3. The D gene is left open where the match is weak. Expanded clones are given a class, and other clones once, few, many or no size at all.

j_call: TRBJ1-2
clone_size: NA
d_call: NA
v_call: TRBV29-1
cdr3_aa: CSVDRIKNYGYTF
cdr3_nt: TGCAGCGTTGACAGGATTAAGAACTATGGCTACACCTTC

j_call: TRBJ1-6
clone_size: few
d_call: NA
v_call: TRBV5-1
cdr3_aa: CASSSGQPNSPLHF
cdr3_nt: TGCGCCAGCAGCTCCGGACAGCCGAATTCACCCCTCCACTTT

j_call: TRBJ2-7
clone_size: NA
d_call: NA
v_call: TRBV19
cdr3_aa: CASSVLGGAYEQYF
cdr3_nt: TGTGCCAGTAGTGTCCTGGGAGGTGCCTACGAGCAGTACTTC

j_call: TRBJ2-7
clone_size: NA
d_call: NA
v_call: TRBV9
cdr3_aa: CASSVGGRVPYF
cdr3_nt: TGTGCCAGCAGCGTAGGCGGCAGGGTGCCGTACTTC

j_call: TRBJ2-1
clone_size: NA
d_call: TRBD1
v_call: TRBV7-9
cdr3_aa: CASSHGQGRDEQFF
cdr3_nt: TGTGCCAGCAGCCACGGACAGGGGCGCGATGAGCAGTTCTTC

j_call: TRBJ2-7
clone_size: NA
d_call: TRBD2
v_call: TRBV6-2/TRBV6-3
cdr3_aa: CASSRPLSPSGGGYEQYF
cdr3_nt: TGTGCCAGCAGCCGCCCACTGTCTCCCAGCGGGGGGGGATACGAGCAGTACTTC

j_call: TRBJ1-3
clone_size: NA
d_call: TRBD1
v_call: TRBV19
cdr3_aa: CASSNGQGFSGNTIYF
cdr3_nt: TGTGCCAGTAGTAATGGACAGGGCTTCTCTGGAAACACCATATATTTT

j_call: TRBJ1-5
clone_size: NA
d_call: NA
v_call: TRBV27
cdr3_aa: CASSLHRFDNQPQHF
cdr3_nt: TGTGCCAGCAGTTTACACAGATTTGATAATCAGCCCCAGCATTTT

j_call: TRBJ2-2
clone_size: NA
d_call: TRBD1
v_call: TRBV28
cdr3_aa: CASSLVGTGTGELFF
cdr3_nt: TGTGCCAGCAGTTTGGTCGGGACAGGGACCGGGGAGCTGTTTTTT

j_call: TRBJ1-5
clone_size: once
d_call: TRBD1
v_call: TRBV10-2
cdr3_aa: CASSLTGSNQPQHF
cdr3_nt: TGCGCCAGCAGTTTGACAGGGAGCAATCAGCCCCAGCATTTT

j_call: TRBJ2-1
clone_size: once
d_call: NA
v_call: TRBV12-5
cdr3_aa: CASKKAGLDEQFF
cdr3_nt: TGTGCTAGTAAAAAGGCAGGGTTGGATGAGCAGTTCTTC

j_call: TRBJ1-1
clone_size: NA
d_call: NA
v_call: TRBV19
cdr3_aa: CASSIERGTEAFF
cdr3_nt: TGTGCCAGTAGTATAGAGAGGGGGACTGAAGCTTTCTTT

j_call: TRBJ2-1
clone_size: once
d_call: TRBD2
v_call: TRBV6-1
cdr3_aa: CASSEESGGANEQFF
cdr3_nt: TGTGCCAGCAGTGAAGAAAGCGGGGGGGCCAATGAGCAGTTCTTC

j_call: TRBJ1-1
clone_size: NA
d_call: NA
v_call: TRBV3-1/TRBV3-2
cdr3_aa: CASSQGYDRAEAFF
cdr3_nt: TGTGCCAGCAGCCAAGGCTATGACCGGGCTGAAGCTTTCTTT

j_call: TRBJ2-7
clone_size: NA
d_call: TRBD1
v_call: TRBV9
cdr3_aa: CASSFTGTGDEQYF
cdr3_nt: TGTGCCAGCAGCTTCACCGGGACAGGCGACGAGCAGTACTTC

j_call: TRBJ2-2
clone_size: NA
d_call: NA
v_call: TRBV15
cdr3_aa: CATSPRYTGELFF
cdr3_nt: TGTGCCACCAGCCCCCGTTACACCGGGGAGCTGTTTTTT

j_call: TRBJ2-2
clone_size: NA
d_call: TRBD1
v_call: TRBV2
cdr3_aa: CASSNRGGELFF
cdr3_nt: TGTGCCAGCAGTAACAGGGGCGGGGAGCTGTTTTTT

j_call: TRBJ2-7
clone_size: NA
d_call: NA
v_call: TRBV7-9
cdr3_aa: CASSLDPRGLEQYF
cdr3_nt: TGTGCCAGCAGCTTAGACCCGCGCGGGCTCGAGCAGTACTTC

j_call: TRBJ2-7
clone_size: NA
d_call: TRBD2
v_call: TRBV27
cdr3_aa: CASSSGAGLAATEQYF
cdr3_nt: TGTGCCAGCAGTTCCGGGGCGGGACTAGCCGCAACCGAGCAGTACTTC

j_call: TRBJ1-2
clone_size: NA
d_call: NA
v_call: TRBV5-6
cdr3_aa: CASSLMRANYGYTF
cdr3_nt: TGTGCCAGCAGCTTGATGAGGGCTAACTATGGCTACACCTTC

j_call: TRBJ2-7
clone_size: few
d_call: TRBD1
v_call: TRBV7-9
cdr3_aa: CASSLRDRGHEQYF
cdr3_nt: TGTGCCAGCAGCTTGCGGGACAGGGGCCACGAGCAGTACTTC

j_call: TRBJ2-1
clone_size: NA
d_call: TRBD1
v_call: TRBV6-5
cdr3_aa: CASSNDRGQYNEQFF
cdr3_nt: TGTGCCAGCAGCAACGACAGGGGGCAGTACAATGAGCAGTTCTTC

j_call: TRBJ2-7
clone_size: NA
d_call: TRBD1
v_call: TRBV27
cdr3_aa: CASSLIRDRLGYEQYF
cdr3_nt: TGTGCCAGCAGTTTAATCCGGGACAGGCTTGGCTACGAGCAGTACTTC

j_call: TRBJ2-1
clone_size: NA
d_call: NA
v_call: TRBV19
cdr3_aa: CASSMEIRTGRVEQFF
cdr3_nt: TGTGCCAGTAGTATGGAAATCCGGACAGGGAGGGTTGAGCAGTTCTTC

j_call: TRBJ1-2
clone_size: NA
d_call: TRBD1
v_call: TRBV6-4
cdr3_aa: CASSRGPNYGYTF
cdr3_nt: TGTGCCAGCAGTAGGGGGCCCAACTATGGCTACACCTTC

j_call: TRBJ2-3
clone_size: NA
d_call: TRBD2
v_call: TRBV7-8
cdr3_aa: CASSRRAGVTDTQYF
cdr3_nt: TGTGCCAGCAGCAGACGAGCGGGGGTCACAGATACGCAGTATTTT

j_call: TRBJ2-7
clone_size: NA
d_call: NA
v_call: TRBV25-1
cdr3_aa: CASSEYTGRAYEQYF
cdr3_nt: TGTGCCAGCAGTGAATATACGGGCAGGGCGTACGAGCAGTACTTC

j_call: TRBJ2-1
clone_size: NA
d_call: TRBD2
v_call: TRBV3-1/TRBV3-2
cdr3_aa: CASSQVGTSGVPEQFF
cdr3_nt: TGTGCCAGCAGCCAAGTGGGGACTAGCGGAGTGCCAGAGCAGTTCTTC

j_call: TRBJ1-6
clone_size: NA
d_call: TRBD1
v_call: TRBV5-6
cdr3_aa: CASSLGTGGHSPLHF
cdr3_nt: TGTGCCAGCAGCTTGGGGACAGGGGGCCATTCACCCCTCCACTTT

j_call: TRBJ2-4
clone_size: NA
d_call: NA
v_call: TRBV21-1
cdr3_aa: CASSRRLAIKNIQYF
cdr3_nt: TGTGCCAGCAGCAGACGACTAGCCATAAAAAACATTCAGTACTTC

j_call: TRBJ1-3
clone_size: NA
d_call: NA
v_call: TRBV27
cdr3_aa: CASSLSREAPSGNTIYF
cdr3_nt: TGTGCCAGCAGTTTATCGCGGGAGGCACCCTCTGGAAACACCATATATTTT

j_call: TRBJ1-2
clone_size: NA
d_call: NA
v_call: TRBV7-9
cdr3_aa: CASSLGRDGYTF
cdr3_nt: TGTGCCAGCAGCTTAGGGCGGGATGGCTACACCTTC

j_call: TRBJ1-4
clone_size: NA
d_call: NA
v_call: TRBV19
cdr3_aa: CASQKHPMGVGEKLFF
cdr3_nt: TGTGCCAGCCAAAAGCATCCGATGGGAGTGGGTGAAAAACTGTTTTTT

j_call: TRBJ2-7
clone_size: NA
d_call: TRBD2
v_call: TRBV7-2
cdr3_aa: CASSLARGTYEQYF
cdr3_nt: TGTGCCAGCAGCTTAGCGCGGGGGACCTACGAGCAGTACTTC

j_call: TRBJ2-5
clone_size: once
d_call: NA
v_call: TRBV5-5
cdr3_aa: CASSRGGAEQETQYF
cdr3_nt: TGTGCCAGCAGCAGGGGTGGGGCGGAACAAGAGACCCAGTACTTC

j_call: TRBJ2-5
clone_size: NA
d_call: NA
v_call: TRBV5-1
cdr3_aa: CASSFGGEETQYF
cdr3_nt: TGCGCCAGCAGCTTCGGGGGTGAAGAGACCCAGTACTTC

j_call: TRBJ2-2
clone_size: NA
d_call: NA
v_call: TRBV5-4
cdr3_aa: CASSLVSGGGELFF
cdr3_nt: TGTGCCAGCAGCCTCGTGTCAGGAGGCGGGGAGCTGTTTTTT

j_call: TRBJ2-5
clone_size: NA
d_call: NA
v_call: TRBV29-1
cdr3_aa: CSVARLTSETQYF
cdr3_nt: TGCAGCGTAGCCCGCCTAACTAGTGAGACCCAGTACTTC

j_call: TRBJ1-2
clone_size: NA
d_call: NA
v_call: TRBV14
cdr3_aa: CASSPGLYYGYTF
cdr3_nt: TGTGCCAGCAGCCCGGGACTCTACTATGGCTACACCTTC

j_call: TRBJ2-1
clone_size: NA
d_call: TRBD2
v_call: TRBV5-4
cdr3_aa: CASSLGGASGTHEQFF
cdr3_nt: TGTGCCAGCAGCTTGGGGGGCGCTAGCGGGACTCATGAGCAGTTCTTC

j_call: TRBJ2-1
clone_size: NA
d_call: NA
v_call: TRBV7-9
cdr3_aa: CASSPPRISEQFF
cdr3_nt: TGTGCCAGCAGCCCACCGAGAATTAGTGAGCAGTTCTTC

j_call: TRBJ2-2
clone_size: NA
d_call: TRBD2
v_call: TRBV19
cdr3_aa: CASSIGGGGKTGELFF
cdr3_nt: TGTGCCAGTAGTATAGGTGGCGGGGGAAAAACCGGGGAGCTGTTTTTT

j_call: TRBJ2-7
clone_size: NA
d_call: NA
v_call: TRBV20-1
cdr3_aa: CSARVAHEQYF
cdr3_nt: TGCAGTGCTAGAGTGGCCCACGAGCAGTACTTC

j_call: TRBJ2-7
clone_size: NA
d_call: TRBD1
v_call: TRBV9
cdr3_aa: CASSPGTGRGQYF
cdr3_nt: TGTGCCAGCAGCCCGGGGACAGGGAGGGGGCAGTACTTC

j_call: TRBJ2-3
clone_size: NA
d_call: NA
v_call: TRBV5-8
cdr3_aa: CASSLSADTQYF
cdr3_nt: TGTGCCAGCAGCTTGAGCGCAGATACGCAGTATTTT

j_call: TRBJ1-1
clone_size: few
d_call: NA
v_call: TRBV4-1
cdr3_aa: CASSQVQASGGTEAFF
cdr3_nt: TGCGCCAGCAGCCAAGTACAGGCTTCGGGGGGCACTGAAGCTTTCTTT

j_call: TRBJ2-7
clone_size: NA
d_call: NA
v_call: TRBV3-1/TRBV3-2
cdr3_aa: CASRSTGSYEQYF
cdr3_nt: TGTGCCAGCAGATCAACGGGATCCTACGAGCAGTACTTC

j_call: TRBJ2-1
clone_size: NA
d_call: NA
v_call: TRBV9
cdr3_aa: CASSSLRGTYNEQFF
cdr3_nt: TGTGCCAGCAGCTCCCTTAGGGGGACGTACAATGAGCAGTTCTTC

j_call: TRBJ1-6
clone_size: NA
d_call: NA
v_call: TRBV27
cdr3_aa: CASSPAGNSPLHF
cdr3_nt: TGTGCCAGCAGCCCAGCGGGGAATTCACCCCTCCACTTT

j_call: TRBJ2-2
clone_size: NA
d_call: TRBD1
v_call: TRBV5-1
cdr3_aa: CASEETGTGNTGELFF
cdr3_nt: TGCGCCAGCGAAGAGACCGGGACAGGTAACACCGGGGAGCTGTTTTTT

j_call: TRBJ2-2
clone_size: many
d_call: NA
v_call: TRBV4-1
cdr3_aa: CASSQDANTGELFF
cdr3_nt: TGCGCCAGCAGCCAAGACGCGAACACCGGGGAGCTGTTTTTT

j_call: TRBJ2-1
clone_size: NA
d_call: NA
v_call: TRBV19
cdr3_aa: CASSIASYNEQFF
cdr3_nt: TGTGCCAGTAGTATAGCTTCCTACAATGAGCAGTTCTTC

j_call: TRBJ1-4
clone_size: NA
d_call: TRBD1
v_call: TRBV5-5
cdr3_aa: CASSFGTVEKLFF
cdr3_nt: TGTGCCAGCAGTTTTGGGACAGTGGAAAAACTGTTTTTT

j_call: TRBJ1-6
clone_size: NA
d_call: NA
v_call: TRBV30
cdr3_aa: CAWSGQKYSPLHF
cdr3_nt: TGTGCCTGGAGTGGCCAGAAGTATTCACCCCTCCACTTT

j_call: TRBJ2-2
clone_size: NA
d_call: NA
v_call: TRBV30
cdr3_aa: CAWSVVGWRENTGELFF
cdr3_nt: TGTGCCTGGAGTGTGGTGGGGTGGCGGGAGAACACCGGGGAGCTGTTTTTT

j_call: TRBJ1-2
clone_size: once
d_call: TRBD1
v_call: TRBV19
cdr3_aa: CASSTRDRLHGYTF
cdr3_nt: TGTGCCAGTAGTACCCGGGACAGACTACATGGCTACACCTTC

j_call: TRBJ1-2
clone_size: NA
d_call: NA
v_call: TRBV28
cdr3_aa: CASSLWSGYYGYTF
cdr3_nt: TGTGCCAGCAGTCTATGGTCAGGGTACTATGGCTACACCTTC

j_call: TRBJ2-3
clone_size: NA
d_call: NA
v_call: TRBV19
cdr3_aa: CASSIGGRTDTQYF
cdr3_nt: TGTGCCAGTAGTATTGGAGGGCGCACAGATACGCAGTATTTT

j_call: TRBJ1-2
clone_size: once
d_call: NA
v_call: TRBV3-1/TRBV3-2
cdr3_aa: CASSQGAYGYTF
cdr3_nt: TGTGCCAGCAGCCAGGGGGCCTATGGCTACACCTTC

j_call: TRBJ2-1
clone_size: NA
d_call: TRBD1
v_call: TRBV7-8
cdr3_aa: CASSLLDRIYNEQFF
cdr3_nt: TGTGCCAGCAGCTTACTGGACAGGATTTACAATGAGCAGTTCTTC